This entry concerns a single T cell receptor beta chain. Its antigen is as yet unknown. This sample was included in a study of blood T cells in healthy people across ages. Using a J-beta primer mix together with a sample-barcoded 5' primer, a second PCR was run for roughly 6 to 12 cycles. Using its own MiXCR run on the 5' RACE reads, TCRdb lists one record per CDR3 protein. The table includes over a million distinct CDR3 sequences, roughly 45% detected once. Broader study findings: Older age coincided with a roughly linear decline in TCR beta diversity per million T cells. Compared with aged donors, long-lived donors showed fewer expanded clones, suggesting selection.

Germline V gives CDR1 SGHRS, CDR2 YFSETQ. V shed 2 bases and J 14 bases; nucleotides not matched to a gene: 10. This CDR3 has 13 residues. Specimen: blood. This clonotype was sampled from a woman aged 60-75 years in good health. The chain combines TRBV5-1 with TRBJ2-1; 7 bases align to TRBD1. CDR3: CASSLGTEGRKFF. CDR3 DNA: TGCGCCAGCAGCTTAGGGACAGAAGGACGCAAGTTCTTC.